This TCR beta chain was sequenced in a study of blood T cell repertoires in COVID-19. Across the whole study: Samples taken during acute and convalescent COVID-19 were collected in the United States, Italy and Spain. PBMCs, B-cell-depleted T cells, or T cells were the source of the cDNA or gDNA that made up the material.

Germline V gene data show CDR1 as LGHDT and CDR2 as YNNKEL (reference sequence). V was trimmed by 4 bases and J by 6 bases, leaving 18 bases between them. The CDR3 covers 16 residues. In the authors' methods: By means of reference gene primer amplification, nucleated cell counts were estimated. Clones were sequenced by immunoSEQ multiplex PCR, and TCRdb holds only the in-frame ones, with some missing. V, J and clone size reflect that table, while D and trimming were determined from the DNA. The data hold approximately 320,000 clones, with 65% to 90% observed a single time. The TCR comes from a human donor in a cohort sampled during active COVID-19. The sequencing sample was made of peripheral blood. The V call is TRBV3-1 (or the pseudogene TRBV3-2), the J call TRBJ2-2; tentatively, D is TRBD2 (5 bases). This CDR3 reads CASSPGRLRVSGELFF. The CDR3 coding sequence is TGTGCCAGCAGCCCGGGCCGACTACGGGTTTCCGGGGAGCTGTTTTTT.